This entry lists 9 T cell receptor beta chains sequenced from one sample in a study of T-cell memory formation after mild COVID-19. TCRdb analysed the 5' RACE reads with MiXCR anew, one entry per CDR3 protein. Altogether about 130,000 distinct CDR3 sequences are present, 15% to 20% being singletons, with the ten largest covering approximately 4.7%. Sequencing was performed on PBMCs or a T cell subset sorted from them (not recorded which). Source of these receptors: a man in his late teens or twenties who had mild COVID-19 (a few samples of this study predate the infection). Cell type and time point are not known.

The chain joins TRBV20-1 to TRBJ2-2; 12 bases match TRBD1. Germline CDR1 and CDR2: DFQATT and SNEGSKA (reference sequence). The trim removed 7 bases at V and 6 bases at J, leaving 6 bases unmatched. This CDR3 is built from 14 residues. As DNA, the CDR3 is TGCAGTGGCAGGGACAGGGGGCAGTCCGGGGAGCTGTTTTTT. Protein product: CSGRDRGQSGELFF.

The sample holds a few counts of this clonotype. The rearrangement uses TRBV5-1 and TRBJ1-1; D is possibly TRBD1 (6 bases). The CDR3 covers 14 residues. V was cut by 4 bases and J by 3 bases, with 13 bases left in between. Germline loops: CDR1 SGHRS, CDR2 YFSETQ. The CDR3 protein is CASSLDRLYTEAFF. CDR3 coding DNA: TGCGCCAGCAGCCTGGACAGACTATACACTGAAGCTTTCTTT.

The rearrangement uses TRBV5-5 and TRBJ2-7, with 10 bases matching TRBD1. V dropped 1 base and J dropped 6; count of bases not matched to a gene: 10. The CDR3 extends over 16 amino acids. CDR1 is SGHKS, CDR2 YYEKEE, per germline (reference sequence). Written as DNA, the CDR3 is TGTGCCAGCAGCTTGCGGACAGGGGGATACTCAGGCGAGCAGTACGTC. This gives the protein CASSLRTGGYSGEQYV.

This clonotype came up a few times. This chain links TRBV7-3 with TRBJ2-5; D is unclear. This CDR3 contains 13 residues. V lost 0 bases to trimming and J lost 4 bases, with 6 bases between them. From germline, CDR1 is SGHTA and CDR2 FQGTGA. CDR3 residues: CASSLTFSETQYF. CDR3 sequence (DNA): TGTGCCAGCAGCTTAACATTTTCAGAGACCCAGTACTTC.

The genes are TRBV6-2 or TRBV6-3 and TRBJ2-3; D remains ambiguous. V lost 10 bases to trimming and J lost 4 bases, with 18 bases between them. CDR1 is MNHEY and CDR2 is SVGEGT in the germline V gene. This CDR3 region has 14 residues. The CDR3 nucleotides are TGTGCCACTGACGGTTCGGATCGACCAGATACGCAGTATTTT. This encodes CATDGSDRPDTQYF.

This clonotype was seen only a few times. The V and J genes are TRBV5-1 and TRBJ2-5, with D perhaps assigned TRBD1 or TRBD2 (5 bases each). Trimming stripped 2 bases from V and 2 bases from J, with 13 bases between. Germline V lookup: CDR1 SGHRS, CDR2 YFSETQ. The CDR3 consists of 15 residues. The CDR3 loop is CASSFLTGQQETQYF. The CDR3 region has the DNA TGCGCCAGCAGCTTTCTTACGGGGCAGCAAGAGACCCAGTACTTC. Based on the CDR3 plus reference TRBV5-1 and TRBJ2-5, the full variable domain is KAGVTQTPRYLIKTRGQQVTLSCSPISGHRSVSWYQQTPGQGLQFLFEYFSETQRNKGNFPGRFSGRQFSNSRSEMNVSTLELGDSALYLCASSFLTGQQETQYFGPGTRLLVL.

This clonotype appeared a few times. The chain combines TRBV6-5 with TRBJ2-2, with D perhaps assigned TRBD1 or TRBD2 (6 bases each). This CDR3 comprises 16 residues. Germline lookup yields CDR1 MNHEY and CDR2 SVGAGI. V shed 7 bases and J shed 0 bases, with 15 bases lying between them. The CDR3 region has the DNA TGTGCCAGCAAGAGGGACGGGGGCCCGAACACCGGGGAGCTGTTTTTT. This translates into CASKRDGGPNTGELFF.

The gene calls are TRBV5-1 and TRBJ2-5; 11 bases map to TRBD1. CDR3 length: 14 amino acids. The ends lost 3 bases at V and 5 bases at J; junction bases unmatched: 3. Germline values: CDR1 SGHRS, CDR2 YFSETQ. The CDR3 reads CASSWTGGEETQYF. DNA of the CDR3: TGCGCCAGCAGCTGGACAGGGGGCGAGGAGACCCAGTACTTC.

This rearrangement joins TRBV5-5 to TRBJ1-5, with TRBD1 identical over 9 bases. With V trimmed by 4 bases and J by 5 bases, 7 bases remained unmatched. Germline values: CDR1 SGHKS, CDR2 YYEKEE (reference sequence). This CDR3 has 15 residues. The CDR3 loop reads CASSPTTGGYQPQHF. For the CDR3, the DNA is TGTGCCAGCAGCCCAACGACAGGGGGATATCAGCCCCAGCATTTT.